The 19 T cell receptor beta chains in this list originate from one sample, sequenced in a study of shared clonotypes between healthy human individuals. The data were produced by immunoSEQ multiplex PCR, yet TCRdb's version contains in-frame clones alone and is incomplete. The table has 550,000 to 700,000 clones, around 73% seen once. Sequencing was performed on memory CD4+ T cells sorted from blood. Subset in this sample: CD45RA-negative fraction. All receptors come from a woman in her twenties or thirties in good health.

This chain connects TRBV9 to TRBJ1-3; D call uncertain. This CDR3 contains 13 residues. Germline loops: CDR1 SGDLS, CDR2 YYNGEE. The V gene lost 2 bases and the J gene lost 3 bases, with 6 bases spanning the gap. The CDR3 spells CASSVGSGNTIYF. Written as DNA, the CDR3 is TGTGCCAGCAGCGTGGGCAGTGGAAACACCATATATTTT.

The rearrangement uses TRBV6-5 and TRBJ2-7; D uncertain. The V gene lost 2 bases and the J gene lost 1 base, with 15 bases spanning the gap. The length of the CDR3 is 16 residues. CDR1 is MNHEY and CDR2 is SVGAGI in the germline V gene. CDR3 region: CASSYGVERMSYEQYF. In DNA, the CDR3 is TGTGCCAGCAGTTACGGGGTAGAACGGATGTCCTACGAGCAGTACTTC.

This chain links TRBV18 with TRBJ1-2; D gene unclear. The CDR3 extends over 14 amino acids. Trimming shortened V by 4 bases and J by 3 bases, and 12 bases separated the two germline ends. Germline CDR1 is KGHSH and CDR2 is LQKENI. The CDR3 DNA reads TGTGCCAGCTCACTCTCGTCCGACTACTATGGCTACACCTTC. Amino acid sequence: CASSLSSDYYGYTF.

The V and J genes are TRBV18 and TRBJ1-2, with TRBD1 identical over 9 bases. The J segment lost 8 bases and the V segment lost 3 bases, leaving 10 bases of the junction unmatched. This CDR3 contains 15 residues. In germline, CDR1 is KGHSH, CDR2 LQKENI. The CDR3, as DNA: TGTGCCAGCTCACCCCCACAGGGGGCACTGGGGGGCTACACCTTC. Residues: CASSPPQGALGGYTF.

The CDR3 reads CASSQVGGVKGQPQHF. The CDR3 nucleotides are TGCGCCAGCAGCCAAGTAGGGGGGGTAAAAGGACAGCCCCAGCATTTT. V gene TRBV4-1 combines with J gene TRBJ1-5; possible D gene TRBD1, 6 bases. This CDR3 is built from 16 residues. Trimming stripped 1 base from V and 7 bases from J, with 17 bases between. Germline V gene data show CDR1 as MGHRA and CDR2 as YSYEKL.

About this clone: This specimen includes other DNA sequences encoding the same CDR3. The chain uses TRBV29-1 and TRBJ2-5; D not resolved. This CDR3 contains 12 residues. Germline CDR1 and CDR2: SQVTM and ANQGSEA. V was clipped by 3 bases and J by 4 bases, with 9 bases between them. This chain's CDR3 is CSVDSGVETQYF. In DNA, the CDR3 is TGCAGCGTTGATAGTGGTGTAGAGACCCAGTACTTC.

This clone occurred once. This rearrangement joins TRBV13 to TRBJ2-7, with D uncertain. The germline gives CDR1 PRHDT, CDR2 FYEKMQ (reference sequence). The CDR3 totals 15 residues. Trimming stripped 5 bases from V and 0 bases from J, with 14 bases between. The CDR3 nucleotides read TGTGCCAGCAGCAGCATGGCGGCCAGCTCCTACGAGCAGTACTTC. Translation: CASSSMAASSYEQYF.

The chain carries TRBV6-6 and TRBJ1-5, with TRBD1 as a possible D gene (6 bases). Trimming took 4 bases from V and 1 from J, leaving 11 bases between them. The CDR3 runs to 15 residues. Germline V CDR1 and CDR2: MNHNY, SVGAGI (reference sequence). The CDR3 region is CASSFTGYSNQPQHF. Written as DNA, the CDR3 is TGTGCCAGCAGTTTTACAGGGTACAGCAATCAGCCCCAGCATTTT.

The rearrangement joins TRBV6-5 to TRBJ2-2; TRBD2 might be the D (5 bases). The germline V and J ends were trimmed by 3 bases and 0 bases, with 8 bases remaining between them. The CDR3 has 15 residues. CDR1 and CDR2 (germline): MNHEY, SVGAGI. The CDR3 DNA reads as TGTGCCAGCAGTTATAGGAGGTCGAACACCGGGGAGCTGTTTTTT. This translates into CASSYRRSNTGELFF.

The chain has TRBV5-1 and TRBJ2-1, with TRBD2 matching over 16 bases. The ends lost 4 bases at V and 9 bases at J; junction bases unmatched: 7. The CDR3 sequence is 16 residues long. Germline CDR1 SGHRS, CDR2 YFSETQ. The CDR3 sequence is CASSGGLAGGPIEQFF. The CDR3 region has the DNA TGCGCCAGCAGCGGGGGACTAGCGGGAGGGCCTATTGAGCAGTTCTTC.

The chain couples TRBV18 to TRBJ1-6; 8 bases line up with TRBD1. The length of the CDR3 is 15 residues. The junction had 2 bases not matched to a gene; V was cut back by 1 base and J by 6 bases. Germline lookup yields CDR1 KGHSH and CDR2 LQKENI. The CDR3 bases are TGTGCCAGCTCACCACGAACAGGGGGTAATTCACCCCTCCACTTT. This gives the protein CASSPRTGGNSPLHF.

This clone was recorded a few times. The genes are TRBV7-9 and TRBJ2-3; D might be TRBD1 or TRBD2, each matching 5 bases. Germline V gene sequence: CDR1 SEHNR, CDR2 FQNEAQ (reference sequence). The CDR3 has 14 amino acids. The V end lost 3 bases, the J end lost 1 base, and 8 bases lay between the germline ends. The CDR3 sequence is CASSLRDGTDTQYF. The CDR3 coding sequence is TGTGCCAGCAGCTTGAGGGACGGCACAGATACGCAGTATTTT.

The chain has TRBV5-1 and TRBJ2-5; 8 positions agree with TRBD2. The germline CDR1 and CDR2 sequences are SGHRS and YFSETQ. The trim removed 1 base at V and 1 base at J, leaving 3 bases unmatched. The CDR3 covers 15 residues. CDR3 sequence (DNA): TGCGCCAGCAGCTTGAATAGCGGGACCCAAGAGACCCAGTACTTC. This translates into CASSLNSGTQETQYF.

The rearrangement links TRBV14 to TRBJ2-7, with D perhaps TRBD2 (6 bases). V lost 4 bases and J lost 6, with 13 bases in between. CDR1 and CDR2 from the germline V gene are SGHDN and FVKESK. The CDR3 spans 13 residues. CDR3 region: CASSRGTHLEQYF. CDR3 DNA: TGTGCCAGCAGCCGCGGGACGCATCTCGAGCAGTACTTC.

This clone occurred once. The V call is TRBV6-1, the J call TRBJ2-1; TRBD2 matches at 14 bases. Germline CDR1 and CDR2: MNHNS and SASEGT. The CDR3 runs 16 residues. V was pared by 3 bases and J by 9 bases, with 7 bases of the junction left unmatched. CDR3 bases: TGTGCCAGCAGTGAGACTAGCGGGAGGGACCGAGCTGAGCAGTTCTTC. It specifies CASSETSGRDRAEQFF.

This clone has only one observation. This chain uses TRBV25-1 with TRBJ1-5, with a weak D call TRBD1 (5 bases). Trimming took 3 bases from V and 5 from J, leaving 5 bases between them. Germline-derived CDR1 and CDR2 are MGHDK and SYGVNS. The CDR3 runs to 12 residues. CDR3 protein: CASSEGHQPQHF. CDR3 sequence (DNA): TGTGCCAGCAGTGAGGGGCATCAGCCCCAGCATTTT.

The chain employs TRBV19 and TRBJ2-2; 10 bases are a match to TRBD2. This CDR3 is built from 14 residues. The trim removed 8 bases at V and 6 bases at J, leaving 6 bases unmatched. Germline V gives CDR1 LNHDA, CDR2 SQIVND (reference sequence). The DNA of the CDR3 is TGTGCCAGTTCCAAAGCGGGAGGGCCCGGGGAGCTGTTTTTT. Translation gives CASSKAGGPGELFF.

The chain uses TRBV27 and TRBJ2-7; 7 bases line up with TRBD1. The CDR3 loop spans 14 amino acids. Looked up from germline, CDR1 is MNHEY and CDR2 is SMNVEV (reference sequence). V dropped 6 bases and J dropped 4; count of bases not matched to a gene: 9. The CDR3 loop is CASSKGDRKYEQYF. Here the CDR3 DNA reads TGTGCCAGCAGCAAAGGGGACAGAAAATACGAGCAGTACTTC.

CDR3 coding DNA: TGTGCCAGCTCACCCCAAGGACAGGACAGGTCTGGAGGCTACACCTTC. It specifies CASSPQGQDRSGGYTF. The chain combines TRBV18 with TRBJ1-2; 7 positions match TRBD1. The CDR3 runs 16 residues. V dropped 3 bases and J dropped 8; count of bases not matched to a gene: 15. Germline assignment: CDR1 KGHSH and CDR2 LQKENI.